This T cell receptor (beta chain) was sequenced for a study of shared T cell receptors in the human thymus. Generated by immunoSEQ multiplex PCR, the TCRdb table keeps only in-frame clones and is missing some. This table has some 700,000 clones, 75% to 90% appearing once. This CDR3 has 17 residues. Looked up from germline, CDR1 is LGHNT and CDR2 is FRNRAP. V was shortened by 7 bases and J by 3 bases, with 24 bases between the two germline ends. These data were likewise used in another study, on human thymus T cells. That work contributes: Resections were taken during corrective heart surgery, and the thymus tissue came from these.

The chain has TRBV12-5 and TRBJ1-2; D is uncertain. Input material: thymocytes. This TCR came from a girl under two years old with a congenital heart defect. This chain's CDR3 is CASVTHSMNSSDYGYTF. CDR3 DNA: TGTGCTAGTGTCACGCACTCTATGAATTCGTCGGACTATGGCTACACCTTC.